Listed here are 9 T cell receptor beta chains from one sample, sequenced in a study of human T cells and chemical hapten exposure. TCRdb recomputed calls from the RACE reads with MiXCR, one row per CDR3 protein. The repertoire holds 150,000 to 200,000 distinct CDR3 sequences, more than 25% seen once, with about 2.7% in the top ten. The time point was: pre-sensitization, week 0. Treatment denoted: therapeutic diphenylcyclopropenone sensitization with weekly scalp DPC. The sample consisted of whole blood, taken in connection with sensitization to the hapten diphenylcyclopropenone (DPC). The receptors shown here come from a woman aged 25 to 45 with alopecia areata. Some clones in this sample may be carry-over from other donors' samples.

Points on this clonotype: A read error may account for a junction end that differs from germline. The chain has TRBV11-3 and TRBJ2-4; D ambiguous. The CDR3 contains 10 residues. In germline, CDR1 is SGHNT, CDR2 YENEEA. CDR3 bases: TGCGCAGTCAGTCTTCTAATTCAGTACTTC. Translating it yields CAVSLLIQYF.

This chain uses TRBV28 with TRBJ1-6; D possibly corresponds to TRBD1 (5 bases). V was pared by 4 bases and J by 0 bases, with 7 bases between. The CDR3 loop spans 15 amino acids. The germline CDR1 and CDR2 sequences are MDHEN and SYDVKM. The CDR3, as DNA: TGTGCCAGCAGTTGGGGCGGCTCCTATAATTCACCCCTCCACTTT. Protein sequence: CASSWGGSYNSPLHF.

The rearrangement links TRBV29-1 to TRBJ2-7, with 10 bases that match TRBD1. Germline loops: CDR1 SQVTM, CDR2 ANQGSEA. The CDR3 has 17 residues. After removal of 4 bases from V and 3 bases from J, the junction contained 15 bases not matched to a gene. CDR3: CSVGLTRDRGPSYEQYF. The CDR3 DNA reads TGCAGCGTTGGCTTAACCCGGGACAGGGGACCCAGCTACGAGCAGTACTTC.

The V gene is TRBV20-1, the J gene TRBJ2-1, with D possibly matching TRBD2 (7 bases). V lost 5 bases and J lost 7, with 18 bases in between. The CDR3 runs to 14 residues. The germline CDR1 and CDR2 sequences are DFQATT and SNEGSKA (reference sequence). CDR3 sequence reads: CSAPLKGGGNEQFF. In DNA, the CDR3 is TGCAGTGCTCCCCTCAAGGGAGGGGGGAATGAGCAGTTCTTC.

Only a few counts were recorded for this clonotype. CDR3 sequence (DNA): TGTGCCAGCAGTTCCGGGACAGGGGGCAATTCACCCCTCCACTTT. Translation: CASSSGTGGNSPLHF. The rearrangement links TRBV28 to TRBJ1-6; TRBD1 matches at 12 bases. The germline gives CDR1 MDHEN, CDR2 SYDVKM. The CDR3 has 15 residues. Unmatched junction bases numbered 2, after V lost 4 bases and J lost 7 bases.

This clonotype was observed many times. This chain connects TRBV29-1 to TRBJ2-1; D is uncertain. Trimming pared 6 bases from V and 9 bases from J, leaving 18 bases between. This CDR3 region has 13 residues. Germline V gene sequence: CDR1 SQVTM, CDR2 ANQGSEA. The CDR3 spells CSVTRTSWGEQFF. CDR3 DNA sequence: TGCAGCGTCACCAGGACGTCCTGGGGTGAGCAGTTCTTC.

V is TRBV20-1 and J is TRBJ2-3, with D tentatively TRBD1 (5 bases). From germline, CDR1 is DFQATT and CDR2 SNEGSKA (reference sequence). The CDR3 loop spans 14 amino acids. V shed 5 bases and J shed 1 base, with 13 bases lying between them. The CDR3 region has the DNA TGCAGTGCTCAAGCAGAAGGGGGCACAGATACGCAGTATTTT. Translation: CSAQAEGGTDTQYF.

The chain is built from TRBV6-2 or TRBV6-3 and TRBJ2-2; 8 bases agree with TRBD1. This CDR3 has 13 residues. Germline CDR1 MNHEY, CDR2 SVGEGT. V lost 5 bases, J lost 6 bases, and 2 bases stayed unmatched. The CDR3 protein is CASSRQGSGELFF. Here the CDR3 DNA reads TGTGCCAGCAGTAGACAGGGGTCCGGGGAGCTGTTTTTT.

The V gene is TRBV28, the J gene TRBJ2-7; TRBD1 aligns across 10 bases. The ends lost 6 bases at V and 6 bases at J; junction bases unmatched: 11. The CDR3 has 15 amino acids. Germline-derived CDR1 and CDR2 are MDHEN and SYDVKM. The CDR3 region has the DNA TGTGCCAGCAGAGATGACAGGGGGCGAGGGGGCGAGCAGTACTTC. Translating gives CASRDDRGRGGEQYF. The full variable domain, its missing parts supplied by reference TRBV28 and TRBJ2-7, is DVKVTQSSRYLVKRTGEKVFLECVQDMDHENMFWYRQDPGLGLRLIYFSYDVKMKEKGDIPEGYSVSREKKERFSLILESASTNQTSMYLCASRDDRGRGGEQYFGPGTRLTVT.